The clone carrying this TCR beta chain was observed a few times. Its antigen is currently unknown. The data were obtained in a study of response to subunit inactivated influenza vaccine. Study-wide results and limits: Authors suggested each seasonal influenza vaccination recruits few new T cells.

CDR1 is DFQATT and CDR2 is SNEGSKA in the germline V gene (reference sequence). The CDR3 runs to 15 residues. Losses at the gene ends were 5 bases for V and 3 bases for J; bases not matched to a gene: 6. From the RT-PCR reads, TCRdb called clonotypes with MiXCR, one entry per CDR3 protein. Found here are some 800,000 distinct CDR3 sequences, about 20% of them singletons; the top ten hold roughly 10%. The clonotype was recovered from a man aged 45-60 years who received an inactivated influenza vaccine. This sample comprised PBMCs from blood, obtained 5 days after vaccination. The chain has TRBV20-1 and TRBJ2-1; 11 nucleotides line up with TRBD2. CDR3 in amino acids: CSAYTSGRFYNEQFF. Written as DNA, the CDR3 is TGCAGTGCTTATACTAGCGGGAGATTCTACAATGAGCAGTTCTTC.